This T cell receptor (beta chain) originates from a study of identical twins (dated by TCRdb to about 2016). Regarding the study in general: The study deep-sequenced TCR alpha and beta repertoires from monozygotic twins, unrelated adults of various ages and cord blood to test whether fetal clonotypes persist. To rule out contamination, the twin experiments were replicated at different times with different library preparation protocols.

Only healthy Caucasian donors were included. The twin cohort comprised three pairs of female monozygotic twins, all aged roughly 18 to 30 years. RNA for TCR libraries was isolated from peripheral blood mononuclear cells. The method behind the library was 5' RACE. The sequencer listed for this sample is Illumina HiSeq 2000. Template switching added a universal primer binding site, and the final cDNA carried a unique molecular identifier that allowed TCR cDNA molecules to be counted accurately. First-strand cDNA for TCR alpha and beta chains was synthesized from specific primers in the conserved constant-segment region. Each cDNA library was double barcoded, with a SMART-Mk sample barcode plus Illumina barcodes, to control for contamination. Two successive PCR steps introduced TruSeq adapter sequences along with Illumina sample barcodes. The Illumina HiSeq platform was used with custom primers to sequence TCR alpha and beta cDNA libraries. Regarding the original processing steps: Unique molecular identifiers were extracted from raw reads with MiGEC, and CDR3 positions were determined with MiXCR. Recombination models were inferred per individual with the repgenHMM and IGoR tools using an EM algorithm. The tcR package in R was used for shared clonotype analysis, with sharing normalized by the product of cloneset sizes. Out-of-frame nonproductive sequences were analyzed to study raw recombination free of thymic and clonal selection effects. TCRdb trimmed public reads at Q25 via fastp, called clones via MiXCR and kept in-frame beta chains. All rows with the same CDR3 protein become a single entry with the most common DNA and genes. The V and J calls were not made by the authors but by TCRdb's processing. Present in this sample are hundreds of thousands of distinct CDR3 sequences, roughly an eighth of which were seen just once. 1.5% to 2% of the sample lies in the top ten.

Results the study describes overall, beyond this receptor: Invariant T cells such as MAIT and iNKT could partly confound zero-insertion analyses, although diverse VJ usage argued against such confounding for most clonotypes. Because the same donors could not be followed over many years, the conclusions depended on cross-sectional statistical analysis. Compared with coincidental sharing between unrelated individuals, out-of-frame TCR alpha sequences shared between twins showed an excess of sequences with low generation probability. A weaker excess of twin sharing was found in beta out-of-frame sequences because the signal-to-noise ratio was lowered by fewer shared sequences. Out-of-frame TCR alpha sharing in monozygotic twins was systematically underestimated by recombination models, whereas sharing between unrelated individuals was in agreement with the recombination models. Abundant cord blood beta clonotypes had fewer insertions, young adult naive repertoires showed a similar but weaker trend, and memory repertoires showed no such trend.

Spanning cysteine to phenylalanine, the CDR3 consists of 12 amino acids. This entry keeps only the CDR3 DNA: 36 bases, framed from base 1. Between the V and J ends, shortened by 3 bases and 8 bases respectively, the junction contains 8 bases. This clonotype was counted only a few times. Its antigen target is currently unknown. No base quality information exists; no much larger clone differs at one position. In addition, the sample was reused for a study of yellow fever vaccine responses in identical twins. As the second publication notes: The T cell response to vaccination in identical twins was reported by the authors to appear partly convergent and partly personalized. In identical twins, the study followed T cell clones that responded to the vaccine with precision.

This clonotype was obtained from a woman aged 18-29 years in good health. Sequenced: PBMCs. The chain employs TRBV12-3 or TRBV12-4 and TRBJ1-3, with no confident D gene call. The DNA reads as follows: TGTGCCAGCAGTTTGGTTCCGGACACCATATATTTT. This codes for CASSLVPDTIYF.